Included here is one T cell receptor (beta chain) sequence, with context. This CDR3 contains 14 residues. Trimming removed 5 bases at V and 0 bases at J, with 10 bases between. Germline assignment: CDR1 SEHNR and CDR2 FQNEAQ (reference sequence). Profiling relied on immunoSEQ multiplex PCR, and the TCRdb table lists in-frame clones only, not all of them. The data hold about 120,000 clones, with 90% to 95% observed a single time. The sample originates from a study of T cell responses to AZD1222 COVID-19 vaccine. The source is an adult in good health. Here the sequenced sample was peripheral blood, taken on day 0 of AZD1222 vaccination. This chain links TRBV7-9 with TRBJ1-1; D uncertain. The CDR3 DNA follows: TGTGCCAGCAGCCATGGACGGATGAACACTGAAGCTTTCTTT. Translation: CASSHGRMNTEAFF.